The 6 T cell receptor beta chains below all came from one sample that was sequenced in a study of blood T cell repertoires in COVID-19. Only in-frame clones appear in the TCRdb table, and some are missing; sequencing was by immunoSEQ multiplex PCR. The sample holds approximately 150,000 clones, more than 80% seen once. Input material: peripheral blood. These receptors were collected from a man between 65 and 79 years old with acute or convalescent COVID-19.

The chain recombines TRBV5-1 with TRBJ2-5, with 7 bases that match TRBD1. From germline, CDR1 is SGHRS and CDR2 YFSETQ. The CDR3 spans 17 residues. V lost 3 bases and J lost 1; bases outside the gene matches: 12. This CDR3 reads CASSWGLTGTAQETQYF. CDR3 in DNA: TGCGCCAGCAGCTGGGGTCTAACCGGGACAGCCCAAGAGACCCAGTACTTC.

This CDR3 is CASSARGLQPQHF. CDR3 nucleotide sequence: TGTGCCAGCAGCGCCAGGGGCCTTCAGCCCCAGCATTTT. This chain links TRBV7-9 with TRBJ1-5; D is possibly TRBD1 (6 bases). The germline CDR1 and CDR2 sequences are SEHNR and FQNEAQ (reference sequence). V lost 5 bases, J lost 6 bases, and 11 bases lay in between. The CDR3 covers 13 residues.

The J gene is TRBJ2-2, the V gene TRBV14; the D is unclear. Germline CDR1 reads SGHDN; CDR2 reads FVKESK. V lost 2 bases to trimming and J lost 6 bases, with 7 bases between them. The CDR3 runs to 13 residues. This CDR3 reads CASSQTVSGELFF. In DNA form, the CDR3 reads TGTGCCAGCAGCCAAACGGTTTCCGGGGAGCTGTTTTTT.

The rearrangement uses TRBV5-1 and TRBJ2-7; 8 bases fit TRBD1. V was pared by 0 bases and J by 5 bases, with 7 bases of the junction left unmatched. The CDR3 consists of 15 residues. In germline, CDR1 is SGHRS, CDR2 YFSETQ. CDR3 residues: CASSLAFGQGHEQYF. CDR3 bases: TGCGCCAGCAGCTTGGCCTTTGGACAGGGCCACGAGCAGTACTTC.

The chain uses TRBV3-1 (or the pseudogene TRBV3-2) and TRBJ2-3, with D possibly being TRBD2 (7 bases). The CDR3 covers 14 residues. Trimming took 6 bases from V and 8 from J, leaving 18 bases between them. The germline V gene has CDR1 LGHDT and CDR2 YNNKEL (reference sequence). CDR3 sequence reads: CASRASGVGGTQYF. DNA for the CDR3: TGTGCCAGCAGAGCAAGCGGGGTAGGGGGTACGCAGTATTTT.

J is TRBJ2-1 and V is TRBV11-3, with 12 bases identical to TRBD2. The V and J ends lost 3 bases and 8 bases, in that order; junction bases with no gene match: 11. Looked up from germline, CDR1 is SGHNT and CDR2 is YENEEA. CDR3 length: 17 amino acids. CDR3 in amino acids: CASSFRTSGTPLDEQFF. Here the CDR3 DNA reads TGTGCCAGCAGCTTCCGGACTAGCGGGACTCCTTTGGATGAGCAGTTCTTC. Full variable domain (rest looked up from reference TRBV11-3 and TRBJ2-1): EAGVVQSPRYKIIEKKQPVAFWCNPISGHNTLYWYLQNLGQGPELLIRYENEEAVDDSQLPKDRFSAERLKGVDSTLKIQPAELGDSAVYLCASSFRTSGTPLDEQFFGPGTRLTVL.